The 8 T cell receptor beta chains in this list originate from one sample, sequenced in a study of HIV-infected children after antiretroviral therapy interruption. This sample's treatment: PENTA 11 planned treatment interruption arm or continuous ART arm. Unique molecular identifiers were included in an RNA-based 3' RACE TCR library. TCRdb re-derived calls from the 3' RACE reads in MiXCR, one entry per CDR3 protein. The data contain around 47,000 distinct CDR3 sequences, 4.3% of them singletons. The sequenced sample was CD45RA+ CD4+ T cells from PBMCs, pooled from several time points, obtained from a donor given antiretroviral therapy, either interrupted or continuous. Subset described: naive CD4+ CD45RA+ CD45RO- T cells. Source of these receptors: a pool of human donors with HIV.

The rearrangement joins TRBV19 to TRBJ2-1; TRBD2 matches at 12 bases. Germline V CDR1 and CDR2: LNHDA, SQIVND (reference sequence). V shed 6 bases and J 0 bases; nucleotides not matched to a gene: 9. The CDR3 is 18 amino acids. The CDR3 DNA reads TGTGCCAGTAGGCGGTTGACTAGCGGGGGCCTCTCCTACAATGAGCAGTTCTTC. Translation: CASRRLTSGGLSYNEQFF.

This clonotype showed up many times. CDR3 sequence: CASSHLQGNSPLHF. For the CDR3, the DNA is TGTGCCAGCAGCCATCTTCAGGGGAATTCACCCCTCCACTTT. The chain is built from TRBV3-1 and TRBJ1-6; tentatively, D is TRBD1 (6 bases). CDR1 is LGHDT, CDR2 YNNKEL, per germline (reference sequence). V was pared by 3 bases and J by 7 bases, with 10 bases between. CDR3 length: 14 residues.

This clonotype occurred many times. This chain connects TRBV3-1 to TRBJ1-2; D gene uncertain. Germline values: CDR1 LGHDT, CDR2 YNNKEL (reference sequence). The germline V and J ends were trimmed by 4 bases and 4 bases, with 7 bases remaining between them. The CDR3 contains 12 residues. For the CDR3, the DNA is TGTGCCAGCAGCCGGCCAACCTATGGCTACACCTTC. Protein product: CASSRPTYGYTF.

By sample fraction, this clonotype is medium-sized (0.01 to 0.1%). J is TRBJ1-2 and V is TRBV29-1, with TRBD1 as a possible D gene (5 bases). Germline V gene sequence: CDR1 SQVTM, CDR2 ANQGSEA. V shed 5 bases and J shed 6 bases, with 10 bases lying between them. This CDR3 has 11 residues. The CDR3 loop reads CSVTGPDGYTF. The CDR3 DNA is TGCAGCGTTACGGGGCCCGATGGCTACACCTTC.

This clonotype was observed many times. V usage is TRBV12-3 or TRBV12-4 and J usage is TRBJ1-1; D is ambiguous. This CDR3 region has 14 residues. V lost 6 bases to trimming and J lost 0 bases, with 11 bases between them. The CDR3 reads CASRIRSLNTEAFF. CDR3 sequence (DNA): TGTGCCAGCAGAATACGGAGTTTGAACACTGAAGCTTTCTTT.

This clonotype was recorded many times. J is TRBJ2-7 and V is TRBV7-2, with 8 bases aligning to TRBD2. This CDR3 is 13 amino acids long. CDR1 and CDR2 (germline): SGHTA, FQGNSA. V dropped 3 bases and J dropped 4; count of bases not matched to a gene: 2. DNA for the CDR3: TGTGCCAGCAGCTTTGGCGGGGGGTACGAGCAGTACTTC. Encoded protein: CASSFGGGYEQYF.

This clonotype was counted ten times or more. The chain recombines TRBV9 with TRBJ2-2; D gene uncertain. Germline V CDR1 and CDR2: SGDLS, YYNGEE. There are 13 residues in the CDR3. V gave up 3 bases and J gave up 7 bases, with 10 bases separating them. In DNA form, the CDR3 reads TGTGCCAGCAGCGCCGAGCTGCTCGGGGAGCTGTTTTTT. Translated: CASSAELLGELFF.

In this sample, this clonotype turned up many times. The chain combines TRBV9 with TRBJ1-1; D gene uncertain. V gave up 3 bases and J gave up 4 bases, with 4 bases separating them. The CDR3 is 11 amino acids. Germline CDR1 SGDLS, CDR2 YYNGEE. CDR3 loop: CASSGGTEAFF. CDR3 sequence (DNA): TGTGCCAGCAGCGGGGGCACTGAAGCTTTCTTT.